Sequencing of this T cell receptor beta chain was carried out in a study of T cell responses to AZD1222 COVID-19 vaccine. V lost 8 bases and J lost 4, with 15 bases in between. CDR3 size: 14 residues. Germline V CDR1 and CDR2: ENHRY, SYGVKD. The assay was immunoSEQ multiplex PCR, and TCRdb's table has in-frame clones only and misses some. The sample yields approximately 82,000 clones, roughly nine tenths seen once. V and J are TRBV10-3 and TRBJ1-5, with D perhaps TRBD1 (5 bases). The material was peripheral blood, obtained on day 0 of AZD1222 vaccination. The clonotype was recovered from an adult in good health. This CDR3 reads CAIRSDQGNQPQHF. The CDR3, as DNA: TGTGCCATCCGCTCGGATCAGGGTAATCAGCCCCAGCATTTT.